A selection of T cell receptor beta chains follows, all from one sample in a study of T cell responses to AZD1222 COVID-19 vaccine. TCRdb's copy holds only in-frame clones and misses some; the assay was immunoSEQ multiplex PCR. The sample carries about 170,000 clones, approximately 88% recorded once. Sequences were derived from peripheral blood, sampled 28 days after the second AZD1222 dose. The receptor set was obtained from an adult who received the AZD1222 COVID-19 vaccine. CDR3s include the opening cysteine and the closing phenylalanine or tryptophan. Each record gives: V gene, J gene, D gene, clone size, CDR3 DNA, CDR3 protein. A D gene is named only where the DNA matches it firmly. Not every row has a clone size; where given, it reads once, few, many or a size class.

TRBV10-3,TRBJ2-7,.,.,TGTGCCATCAGTGAGTCGGGGGCCCAACGCGAGCAGTACTTC,CAISESGAQREQYF
TRBV6-5,TRBJ1-5,.,.,TGTGCCAGCAGTTATAGGTCTAGCAATCAGCCCCAGCATTTT,CASSYRSSNQPQHF
TRBV5-8,TRBJ1-2,TRBD1,once,TGTGCCAGCAGCTTGGCCGGGACAGGGCTTCGTGGCTACACCTTC,CASSLAGTGLRGYTF
TRBV5-1,TRBJ2-7,.,.,TGCGCCAGCAGCCCCCCGAGCCCCGACGAGCAGTACTTC,CASSPPSPDEQYF
TRBV5-1,TRBJ2-1,.,.,TGCGCCAGCAGCGTTACTACAGGGACGAGTGAGCAGTTCTTC,CASSVTTGTSEQFF
TRBV6-2/TRBV6-3,TRBJ1-3,.,once,TGTGCCAGCAGCCAAAACCAGGTGCGCTCTGGAAACACCATATATTTT,CASSQNQVRSGNTIYF
TRBV6-1,TRBJ1-2,.,.,TGTGCCAGCAGTGATCTCGGCCACGCGGGCTATGGCTACACCTTC,CASSDLGHAGYGYTF
TRBV6-5,TRBJ1-2,.,.,TGTGCCAGCAGCCGGGGGAGTGGCTACACCTTC,CASSRGSGYTF
TRBV9,TRBJ1-2,.,.,TGTGCCAGCAGTCGGGACACTAGGCGCGGCTACACCTTC,CASSRDTRRGYTF
TRBV5-1,TRBJ1-6,.,.,TGCGCCAGCAGGGATACTCGCGCAGGGGATGGGAATTCACCCCTCCACTTT,CASRDTRAGDGNSPLHF
TRBV29-1,TRBJ1-1,.,.,TGCAGCGTTGTCTGGGGATTGAACACTGAAGCTTTCTTT,CSVVWGLNTEAFF
TRBV7-2,TRBJ1-2,.,.,TGTGCCAGCAGCTTAGTTGGGGGCCCGGGGGGCTACACCTTC,CASSLVGGPGGYTF
TRBV6-1,TRBJ2-2,TRBD1,few,TGTGCCAGCAGCGGGACAGGGGGAAGATCCGGGGAGCTGTTTTTT,CASSGTGGRSGELFF
TRBV18,TRBJ2-1,TRBD2,.,TGTGCCAGCTCACCTGGACTAGCGGGGGCGATACAGTTCTTC,CASSPGLAGAIQFF
TRBV4-1,TRBJ2-7,TRBD1,.,TGCGCCAGCAGCCAAGTACCTCTCGACAGGGGGGCCTACGAGCAGTACTTC,CASSQVPLDRGAYEQYF
TRBV5-4,TRBJ1-2,TRBD1,.,TGTGCCAGCAGGGCTCCAGGGGGCCTTGGCTACACCTTC,CASRAPGGLGYTF
TRBV12-1,TRBJ1-6,.,once,TGTGCCAGCAGCTTTCAAGAGCATAATTCACCCCTCCACTTT,CASSFQEHNSPLHF
TRBV11-2,TRBJ1-2,.,few,TGTGCCAGCAGCTTAGAGGGACTCTATGGCTACACCTTC,CASSLEGLYGYTF
TRBV9,TRBJ2-7,.,.,TGTGCCAGCAGCCCAACCACTAGCTACGAGCAGTACTTC,CASSPTTSYEQYF
TRBV6-6,TRBJ1-2,TRBD1,.,TGTGCCAGCAGTACGCAGGGGGCGCGGGGCTATGGCTACACCTTC,CASSTQGARGYGYTF
TRBV24-1,TRBJ2-3,TRBD1,.,TGTGCCACCAGTGGGCTTGGGACAGGGGAAGGCACAGATACGCAGTATTTT,CATSGLGTGEGTDTQYF
TRBV5-5,TRBJ2-3,.,.,TGTGCCAGCAGCTTGGAGGGATATAACGCAGATACGCAGTATTTT,CASSLEGYNADTQYF
TRBV27,TRBJ2-7,TRBD2,.,TGTGCCAGCAGTTCCACGGGCGGGGGGAACTCCTACGAGCAGTACTTC,CASSSTGGGNSYEQYF
TRBV7-2,TRBJ2-5,.,.,TGTGCCAGCAGCCCCAGTTACAGGGACGGAGAGACCCAGTACTTC,CASSPSYRDGETQYF
TRBV7-6,TRBJ2-2,.,.,TGTGCCAGCAGCCAAAAGACGGAGAGAGACACCGGGGAGCTGTTTTTT,CASSQKTERDTGELFF
TRBV10-2,TRBJ2-7,.,.,TGCGCCAGCAGTAGCAGTAACGAGCAGTACTTC,CASSSSNEQYF
TRBV5-4,TRBJ2-3,.,once,TGTGCCAGCAGCTTGGGGGGCAGGTCGGCCACAGATACGCAGTATTTT,CASSLGGRSATDTQYF
TRBV7-8,TRBJ1-1,.,.,TGTGCCAGCAGCTCCCCGGGACGCATTAAGGAGGAAGCTTTCTTT,CASSSPGRIKEEAFF
TRBV6-2/TRBV6-3,TRBJ2-5,TRBD2,.,TGTGCCAGCAGTTACTTAGCGGGGGCTAGGGAGACCCAGTACTTC,CASSYLAGARETQYF
TRBV10-3,TRBJ1-1,.,.,TGTGCCATCAGAGATACGGGGAGGACTGAAGCTTTCTTT,CAIRDTGRTEAFF
TRBV19,TRBJ2-4,.,.,TGTGCCAGTAACCACGGAGGGAGGAGGGTTTTAGCCAAAAACATTCAGTACTTC,CASNHGGRRVLAKNIQYF
TRBV11-2,TRBJ1-2,TRBD1,.,TGTGCCAGCAGCTCTATTAACAGGGGCCGGAGGTATGGCTACACCTTC,CASSSINRGRRYGYTF
TRBV2,TRBJ1-4,TRBD1,.,TGTGCCAGCAGCTGGGACAGGGGCCGCTTGGGGGTGTTTTTT,CASSWDRGRLGVFF
TRBV21-1,TRBJ1-1,.,.,TGTGCCAGCAGCGAGGGGAGGGGACGGTTGAACACTGAAGCTTTCTTT,CASSEGRGRLNTEAFF
TRBV7-8,TRBJ2-3,TRBD1,.,TGTGCCAGCAGCTTAGGCAGGGGGACAGATACGCAGTATTTT,CASSLGRGTDTQYF
TRBV5-8,TRBJ1-6,TRBD1,.,TGTGCCAGCATGCTCCGGACAGGATATAATTCACCCCTCCACTTT,CASMLRTGYNSPLHF
TRBV2,TRBJ1-4,.,.,TGTGCCAGCAGTGAAGCTATAGGAAGACAGAATGAAAAACTGTTTTTT,CASSEAIGRQNEKLFF
TRBV10-3,TRBJ2-7,.,.,TGTGCCATCAGTCGGGACAGCGGGGTGAGCTCCTACGAGCAGTACTTC,CAISRDSGVSSYEQYF
TRBV11-3,TRBJ2-1,TRBD1,.,TGTGCCAGCAGCTTAGGACAGGGGGATTTTAATGAGCAGTTCTTC,CASSLGQGDFNEQFF
TRBV3-1/TRBV3-2,TRBJ1-2,TRBD1,few,TGTGCCAGCAGCCAAGCTCACCGAATTGGGACAGCACGAAGGGCTGCAGGCTACACCTTC,CASSQAHRIGTARRAAGYTF
TRBV6-6,TRBJ2-7,.,.,TGTGCCAGCAGCCCTCGGCGAATCGAGCAGTACTTC,CASSPRRIEQYF
TRBV30,TRBJ2-3,.,once,TGTGCCTGGAGTGTAGTAACGGGCAGAGATACGCAGTATTTT,CAWSVVTGRDTQYF
TRBV5-1,TRBJ1-1,.,.,TGCGCCAGTGGGAGCTGGGGGAACACTGAAGCTTTCTTT,CASGSWGNTEAFF
TRBV5-1,TRBJ2-1,TRBD1,.,TGCGCCAGCAGCTCAATTTCCGGGACAGGCGTCTACAATGAGCAGTTCTTC,CASSSISGTGVYNEQFF
TRBV18,TRBJ1-1,.,.,TGTGCCAGCTCACCCTCGTTGGTTTGGGGGACGATTGAAGCTTTCTTT,CASSPSLVWGTIEAFF
TRBV7-9,TRBJ1-1,TRBD1,.,TGTGCCAGCAGCTCGGGACAGGGGTATTTTTTCACTGAAGCTTTCTTT,CASSSGQGYFFTEAFF
TRBV9,TRBJ1-3,TRBD1,.,TGTGCCAGCAGCGCGGACAGGCAAACTGGAAACACCATATATTTT,CASSADRQTGNTIYF
TRBV5-1,TRBJ1-3,TRBD1,.,TGCGCCAGCAGCCGGGACAGTTCGGGAAACACCATATATTTT,CASSRDSSGNTIYF
TRBV7-7,TRBJ2-5,TRBD2,.,TGTGCCAGCAGCTCCTTCTTAGCGGGGGGCTCGGAGACCCAGTACTTC,CASSSFLAGGSETQYF
TRBV6-2/TRBV6-3,TRBJ1-1,.,.,TGTGCCAGCAGTCCCTTGACGGGAGGAAACACTGAAGCTTTCTTT,CASSPLTGGNTEAFF
TRBV2,TRBJ1-2,.,.,TGTGCCAGCAGCCCCGGCCCGGAGGGCTACACCTTC,CASSPGPEGYTF
TRBV4-3,TRBJ2-6,.,.,TGCGCCAGCAGCCAAGAGGCAGCCTCTGGGGCCAACGTCCTGACTTTC,CASSQEAASGANVLTF
TRBV21-1,TRBJ1-1,.,.,TGTGCCAGCAGCAAAAAGGGGGCCGGGTTGAACACTGAAGCTTTCTTT,CASSKKGAGLNTEAFF
TRBV5-1,TRBJ1-6,TRBD1,.,TGCGCCAGCAGCTTGTACGGGGACAGGGCGGCCTATAATTCACCCCTCCACTTT,CASSLYGDRAAYNSPLHF
TRBV3-1/TRBV3-2,TRBJ2-1,TRBD2,.,TGTGCCAGCAGCCTCTTCGCGGGGGGAACCTACAATGAGCAGTTCTTC,CASSLFAGGTYNEQFF